These T cell receptor beta chains were read from a single sample in a study of cytotoxic CD8 clonotypes in ibrutinib-treated CLL. Libraries were prepared by immunoSEQ multiplex PCR; TCRdb keeps only in-frame clonotypes and omits some of them. The table lists roughly 110,000 clones, under 70% of them singletons. This sample comprised PBMCs, obtained after 24 months of ibrutinib treatment. These receptors all come from a human donor with chronic lymphocytic leukemia. The CDR3 runs from the conserved cysteine through the conserved F or W. The order of the fields is V gene, J gene, CDR3 protein.

V gene: TRBV19; J gene: TRBJ2-7; CDR3 protein: CASTDPGQGVYEQYF
V gene: TRBV4-2; J gene: TRBJ2-7; CDR3 protein: CASSQAAGGRERNEQYF
V gene: TRBV2; J gene: TRBJ2-3; CDR3 protein: CASSAAGEDTQYF
V gene: TRBV7-8; J gene: TRBJ2-7; CDR3 protein: CASSLEAAGPSSSYEQYF
V gene: TRBV6-5; J gene: TRBJ1-2; CDR3 protein: CATSPRGANYGYTF
V gene: TRBV5-6; J gene: TRBJ2-6; CDR3 protein: CASSFAGANVLTF
V gene: TRBV7-2; J gene: TRBJ1-5; CDR3 protein: CASSFEGGSNQPQHF
V gene: TRBV11-3; J gene: TRBJ1-2; CDR3 protein: CASSLTGAGYTF
V gene: TRBV2; J gene: TRBJ1-6; CDR3 protein: CASSEQGPNSPLHF
V gene: TRBV4-2; J gene: TRBJ1-4; CDR3 protein: CASSGGTGGGEKLFF
V gene: TRBV9; J gene: TRBJ1-2; CDR3 protein: CASSVDSVGGGYTF
V gene: TRBV4-1; J gene: TRBJ2-3; CDR3 protein: CASSQVQRGSTDTQYF
V gene: TRBV10-3; J gene: TRBJ2-1; CDR3 protein: CAISESQQGSEQFF
V gene: TRBV7-2; J gene: TRBJ2-3; CDR3 protein: CASSLRGRDTQYF
V gene: TRBV21-1; J gene: TRBJ1-2; CDR3 protein: CASSKEVVTDRDNYGYTF
V gene: TRBV18; J gene: TRBJ2-3; CDR3 protein: CASSPPNPDTQYF
V gene: TRBV7-7; J gene: TRBJ1-1; CDR3 protein: CASSLVFMGEAFF
V gene: TRBV13; J gene: TRBJ2-2; CDR3 protein: CASSLGNTGELFF
V gene: TRBV19; J gene: TRBJ1-2; CDR3 protein: CASSQQELIGYTF
V gene: TRBV25-1; J gene: TRBJ2-5; CDR3 protein: CASSDHGTGMMETQYF
V gene: TRBV5-1; J gene: TRBJ2-7; CDR3 protein: CASRWTGTGTYEQYF
V gene: TRBV11-3; J gene: TRBJ2-7; CDR3 protein: CASSKAGEQYF
V gene: TRBV18; J gene: TRBJ1-2; CDR3 protein: CASSPLPSGQGGGYTF
V gene: TRBV9; J gene: TRBJ2-3; CDR3 protein: CASSASLASTDTQYF
V gene: TRBV6-6; J gene: TRBJ1-5; CDR3 protein: CASSYKGGSNQPQHF
V gene: TRBV29-1; J gene: TRBJ1-2; CDR3 protein: CSVRQGDLGYGYTF
V gene: TRBV5-6; J gene: TRBJ1-6; CDR3 protein: CASSFRGQGRSPLHF
V gene: TRBV5-1; J gene: TRBJ1-5; CDR3 protein: CASSLDPNQPQHF
V gene: TRBV20-1; J gene: TRBJ1-4; CDR3 protein: CSAPENEKLFF
V gene: TRBV9; J gene: TRBJ2-1; CDR3 protein: CASSVGFSSYNEQFF
V gene: TRBV15; J gene: TRBJ2-2; CDR3 protein: CATSRGFPGLTGELFF
V gene: TRBV19; J gene: TRBJ2-3; CDR3 protein: CASKRTQATDTQYF
V gene: TRBV9; J gene: TRBJ2-7; CDR3 protein: CASSVGWDRLRPTYEQYF
V gene: TRBV19; J gene: TRBJ2-7; CDR3 protein: CASSMSLQSGGREQYF
V gene: TRBV6-1; J gene: TRBJ1-5; CDR3 protein: CASSDGGLQPQHF
V gene: TRBV5-1; J gene: TRBJ2-7; CDR3 protein: CASSLGSVSYEQYF
V gene: TRBV4-2; J gene: TRBJ2-4; CDR3 protein: CASSQDPRAGNIQYF
V gene: TRBV5-1; J gene: TRBJ1-1; CDR3 protein: CASSLVGGRETEAFF
V gene: TRBV13; J gene: TRBJ2-7; CDR3 protein: CASSSRLASEQYF
V gene: TRBV27; J gene: TRBJ2-7; CDR3 protein: CASRLHTPTRDSETFYEQYF
V gene: TRBV2; J gene: TRBJ2-2; CDR3 protein: CASSVTGGLSGELFF
V gene: TRBV6-5; J gene: TRBJ2-1; CDR3 protein: CASRRGTPSANEQFF
V gene: TRBV7-8; J gene: TRBJ2-7; CDR3 protein: CASSLEGAGVRYEQYF
V gene: TRBV4-1; J gene: TRBJ2-5; CDR3 protein: CASSVARAVGTQYF
V gene: TRBV30; J gene: TRBJ2-2; CDR3 protein: CAWRSGGTGGTGELFF
V gene: TRBV7-9; J gene: TRBJ2-1; CDR3 protein: CASSVGDYIWNEQFF
V gene: TRBV19; J gene: TRBJ2-5; CDR3 protein: CASSSGGAETQYF